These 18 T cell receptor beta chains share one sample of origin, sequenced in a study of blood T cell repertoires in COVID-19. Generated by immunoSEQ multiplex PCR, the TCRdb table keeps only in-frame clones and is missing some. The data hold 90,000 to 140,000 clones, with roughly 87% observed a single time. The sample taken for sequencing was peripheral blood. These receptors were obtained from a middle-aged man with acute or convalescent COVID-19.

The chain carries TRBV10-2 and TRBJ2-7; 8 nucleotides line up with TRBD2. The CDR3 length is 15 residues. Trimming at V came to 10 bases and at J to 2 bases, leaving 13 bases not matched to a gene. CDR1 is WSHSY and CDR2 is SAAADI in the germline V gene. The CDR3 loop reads CATDPTRGGTYEQYF. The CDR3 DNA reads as TGCGCCACCGACCCAACCCGGGGGGGAACCTACGAGCAGTACTTC.

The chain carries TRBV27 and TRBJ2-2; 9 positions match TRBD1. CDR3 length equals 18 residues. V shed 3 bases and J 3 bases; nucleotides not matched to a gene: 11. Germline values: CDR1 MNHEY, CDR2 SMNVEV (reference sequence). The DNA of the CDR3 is TGTGCCAGCAGTTTTAAACCGCTCCGGACAGGGGACACCGGGGAGCTGTTTTTT. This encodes CASSFKPLRTGDTGELFF.

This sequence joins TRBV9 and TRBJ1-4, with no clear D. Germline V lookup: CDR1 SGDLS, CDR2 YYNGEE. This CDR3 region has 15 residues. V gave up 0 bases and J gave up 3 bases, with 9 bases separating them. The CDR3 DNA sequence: TGTGCCAGCAGCGTAGAATCGCGGTCTAATGAAAAACTGTTTTTT. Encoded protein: CASSVESRSNEKLFF.

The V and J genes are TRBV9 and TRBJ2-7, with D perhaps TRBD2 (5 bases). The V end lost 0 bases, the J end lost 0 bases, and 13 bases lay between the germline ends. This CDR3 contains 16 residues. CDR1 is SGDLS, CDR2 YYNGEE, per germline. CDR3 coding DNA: TGTGCCAGCAGCGTAGGGGGAGTTTTCAGCTCCTACGAGCAGTACTTC. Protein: CASSVGGVFSSYEQYF. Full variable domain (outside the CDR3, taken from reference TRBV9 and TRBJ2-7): DSGVTQTPKHLITATGQRVTLRCSPRSGDLSVYWYQQSLDQGLQFLIQYYNGEERAKGNILERFSAQQFPDLHSELNLSSLELGDSALYFCASSVGGVFSSYEQYFGPGTRLTVT.

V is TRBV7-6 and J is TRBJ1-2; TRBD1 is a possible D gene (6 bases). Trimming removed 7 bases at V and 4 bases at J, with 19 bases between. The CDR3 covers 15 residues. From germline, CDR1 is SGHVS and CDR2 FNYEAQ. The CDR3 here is CASTSEGWDTYGYTF. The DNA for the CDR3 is TGTGCCAGCACATCAGAGGGGTGGGACACCTATGGCTACACCTTC.

In DNA, the CDR3 is TGTGCCAGCAGGGGACAGGGGGAGAACTATGGCTACACCTTC. Amino acid sequence: CASRGQGENYGYTF. This rearrangement joins TRBV2 to TRBJ1-2; 11 bases match TRBD1. V gave up 6 bases and J gave up 2 bases; unmatched junction bases: 2. The length of the CDR3 is 14 residues. Germline loops: CDR1 SNHLY, CDR2 FYNNEI.

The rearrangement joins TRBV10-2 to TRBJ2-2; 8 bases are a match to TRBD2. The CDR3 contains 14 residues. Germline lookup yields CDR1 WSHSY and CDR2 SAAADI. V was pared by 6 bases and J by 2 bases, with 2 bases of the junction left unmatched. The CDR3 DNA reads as TGCGCCAGCAGGACTAGCGCAAACACCGGGGAGCTGTTTTTT. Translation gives CASRTSANTGELFF.

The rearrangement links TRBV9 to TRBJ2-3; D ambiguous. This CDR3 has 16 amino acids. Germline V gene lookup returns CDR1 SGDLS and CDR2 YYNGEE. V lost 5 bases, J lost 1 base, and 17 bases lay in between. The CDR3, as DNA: TGTGCCAGCAGTGAGCCTCGGGTTGAAGGCACAGATACGCAGTATTTT. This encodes CASSEPRVEGTDTQYF. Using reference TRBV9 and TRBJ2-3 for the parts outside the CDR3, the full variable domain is DSGVTQTPKHLITATGQRVTLRCSPRSGDLSVYWYQQSLDQGLQFLIQYYNGEERAKGNILERFSAQQFPDLHSELNLSSLELGDSALYFCASSEPRVEGTDTQYFGPGTRLTVL.

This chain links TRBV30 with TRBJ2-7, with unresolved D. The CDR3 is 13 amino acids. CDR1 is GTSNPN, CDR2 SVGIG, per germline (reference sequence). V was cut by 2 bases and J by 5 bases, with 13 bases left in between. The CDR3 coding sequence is TGTGCCTGGAGTAGGATACAAGCGAACGAGCAGTACTTC. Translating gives CAWSRIQANEQYF.

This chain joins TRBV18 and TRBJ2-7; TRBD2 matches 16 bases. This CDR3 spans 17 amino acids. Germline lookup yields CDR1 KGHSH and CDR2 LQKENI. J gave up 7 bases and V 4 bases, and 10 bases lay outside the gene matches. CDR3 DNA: TGTGCCAGCTCACTGGGACTAGCGGGGGGGCGAACCGCGGAGCAGTACTTC. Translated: CASSLGLAGGRTAEQYF.

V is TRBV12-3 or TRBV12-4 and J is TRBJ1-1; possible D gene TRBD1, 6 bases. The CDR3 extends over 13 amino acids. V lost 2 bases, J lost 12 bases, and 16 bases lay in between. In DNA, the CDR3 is TGTGCCAGCAGTTTAATACAGGGACCCGCGACTTTCTTT. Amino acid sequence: CASSLIQGPATFF.

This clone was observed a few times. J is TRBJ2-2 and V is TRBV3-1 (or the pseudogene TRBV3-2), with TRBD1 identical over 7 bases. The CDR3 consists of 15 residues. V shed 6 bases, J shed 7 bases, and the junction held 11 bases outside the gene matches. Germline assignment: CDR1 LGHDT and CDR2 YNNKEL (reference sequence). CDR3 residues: CASRLTGERVGELFF. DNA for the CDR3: TGTGCCAGCAGGTTAACAGGGGAACGGGTCGGGGAGCTGTTTTTT.

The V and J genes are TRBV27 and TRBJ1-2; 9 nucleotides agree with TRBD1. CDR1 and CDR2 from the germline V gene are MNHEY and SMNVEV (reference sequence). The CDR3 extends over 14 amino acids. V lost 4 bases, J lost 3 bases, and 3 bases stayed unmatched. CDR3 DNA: TGTGCCAGCAGTTCAGGGACAGGGCACTATGGCTACACCTTC. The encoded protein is CASSSGTGHYGYTF.

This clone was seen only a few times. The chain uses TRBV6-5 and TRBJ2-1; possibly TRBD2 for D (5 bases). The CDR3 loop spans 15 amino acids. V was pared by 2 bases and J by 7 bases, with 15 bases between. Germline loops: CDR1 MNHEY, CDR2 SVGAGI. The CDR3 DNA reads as TGTGCCAGCAGTTACAGGGTAGCTGGCGGGAATGAGCAGTTCTTC. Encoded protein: CASSYRVAGGNEQFF.

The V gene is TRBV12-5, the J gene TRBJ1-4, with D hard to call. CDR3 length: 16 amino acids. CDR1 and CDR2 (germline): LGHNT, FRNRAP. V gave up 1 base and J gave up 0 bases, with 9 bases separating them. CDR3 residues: CASGLASMATNEKLFF. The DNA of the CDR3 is TGTGCTAGTGGTTTGGCCTCTATGGCAACTAATGAAAAACTGTTTTTT.

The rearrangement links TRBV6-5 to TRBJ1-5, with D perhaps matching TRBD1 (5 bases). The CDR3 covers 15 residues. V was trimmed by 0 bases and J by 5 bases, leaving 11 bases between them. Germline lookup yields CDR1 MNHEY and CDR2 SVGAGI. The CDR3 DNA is TGTGCCAGCAGTTACTCGATTTGGGGCGATCAGCCCCAGCATTTT. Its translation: CASSYSIWGDQPQHF.

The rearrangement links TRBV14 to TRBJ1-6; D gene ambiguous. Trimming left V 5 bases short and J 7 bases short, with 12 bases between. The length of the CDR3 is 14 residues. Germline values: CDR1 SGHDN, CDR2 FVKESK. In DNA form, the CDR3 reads TGTGCCAGCAGCTTCAACAGCGGCAATTCACCCCTCCACTTT. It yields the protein CASSFNSGNSPLHF.

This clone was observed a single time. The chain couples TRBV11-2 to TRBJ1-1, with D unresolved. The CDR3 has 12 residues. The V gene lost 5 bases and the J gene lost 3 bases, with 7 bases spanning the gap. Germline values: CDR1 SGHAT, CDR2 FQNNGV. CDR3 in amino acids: CASSPGYTEAFF. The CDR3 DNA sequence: TGTGCCAGCAGCCCGGGATACACTGAAGCTTTCTTT.